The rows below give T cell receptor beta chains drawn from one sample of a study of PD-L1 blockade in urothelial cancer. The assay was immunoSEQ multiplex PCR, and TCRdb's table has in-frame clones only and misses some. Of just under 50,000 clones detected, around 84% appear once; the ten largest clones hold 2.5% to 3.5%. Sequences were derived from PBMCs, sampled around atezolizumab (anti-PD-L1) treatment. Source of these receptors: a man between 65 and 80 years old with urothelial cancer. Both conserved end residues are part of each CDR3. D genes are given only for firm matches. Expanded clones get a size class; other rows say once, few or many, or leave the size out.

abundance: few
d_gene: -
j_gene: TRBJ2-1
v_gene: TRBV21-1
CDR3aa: CASSKERSRSGRAMDEQFF
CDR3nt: TGTGCCAGCAGCAAAGAAAGATCTAGGAGCGGGAGGGCCATGGATGAGCAGTTCTTC

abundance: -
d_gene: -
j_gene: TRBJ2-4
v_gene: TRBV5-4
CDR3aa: CASSLDSQNIQYF
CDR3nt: TGTGCCAGCAGCTTGGACAGTCAGAACATTCAGTACTTC

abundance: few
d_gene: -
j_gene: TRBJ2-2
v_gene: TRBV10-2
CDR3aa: CASRAGGGVTGELFF
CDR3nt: TGCGCCAGCAGGGCTGGCGGAGGGGTCACCGGGGAGCTGTTTTTT

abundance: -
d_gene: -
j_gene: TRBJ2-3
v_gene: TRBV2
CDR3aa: CANRGATQPQYF
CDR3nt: TGTGCCAACCGGGGTGCAACTCAGCCGCAGTATTTT

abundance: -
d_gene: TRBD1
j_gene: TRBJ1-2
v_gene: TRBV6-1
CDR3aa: CASTKAGTGNYGYTF
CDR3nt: TGTGCCAGCACCAAAGCCGGGACAGGGAACTATGGCTACACCTTC

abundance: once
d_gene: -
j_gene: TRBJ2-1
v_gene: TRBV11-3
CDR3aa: CASSGGPEYNEQFF
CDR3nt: TGTGCCAGCAGCGGCGGGCCCGAATACAATGAGCAGTTCTTC

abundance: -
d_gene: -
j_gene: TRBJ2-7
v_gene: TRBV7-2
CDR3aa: CASSLDPARTYEQYF
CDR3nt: TGTGCCAGCAGCTTAGATCCAGCGAGAACCTACGAGCAGTACTTC

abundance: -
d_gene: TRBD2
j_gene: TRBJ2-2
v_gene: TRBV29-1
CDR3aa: CSVFLAGVGELFF
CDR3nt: TGCAGCGTTTTCCTAGCGGGGGTCGGGGAGCTGTTTTTT

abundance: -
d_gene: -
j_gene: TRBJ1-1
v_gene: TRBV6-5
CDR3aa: CASMERLMNTEAFF
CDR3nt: TGTGCCAGCATGGAGCGTTTGATGAACACTGAAGCTTTCTTT

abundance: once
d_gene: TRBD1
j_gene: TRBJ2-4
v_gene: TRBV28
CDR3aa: CASTRQGWNIQYF
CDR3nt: TGTGCCAGCACCCGACAGGGGTGGAACATTCAGTACTTC

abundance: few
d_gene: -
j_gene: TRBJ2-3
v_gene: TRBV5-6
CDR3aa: CASSSWPATSTDTQYF
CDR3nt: TGTGCCAGCAGCTCCTGGCCGGCGACTAGCACAGATACGCAGTATTTT

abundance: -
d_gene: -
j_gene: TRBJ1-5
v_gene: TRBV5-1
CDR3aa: CASSLGDSLNQPQHF
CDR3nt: TGCGCCAGCAGCTTGGGCGACAGTCTCAATCAGCCCCAGCATTTT

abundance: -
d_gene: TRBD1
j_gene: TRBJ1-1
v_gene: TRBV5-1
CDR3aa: CASSLLQTGAMKVAFF
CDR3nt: TGCGCCAGCAGCTTGTTACAAACAGGGGCTATGAAGGTAGCTTTCTTT

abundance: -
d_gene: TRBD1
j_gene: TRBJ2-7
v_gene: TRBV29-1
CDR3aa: CSGVAGGSLEQYF
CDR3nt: TGCAGTGGCGTGGCAGGGGGTTCTCTCGAGCAGTACTTC

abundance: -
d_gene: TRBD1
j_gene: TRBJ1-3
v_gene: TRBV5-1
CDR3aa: CASSLGQGPGVGNTIYF
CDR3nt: TGCGCCAGCAGCTTGGGACAGGGGCCGGGGGTTGGAAACACCATATATTTT

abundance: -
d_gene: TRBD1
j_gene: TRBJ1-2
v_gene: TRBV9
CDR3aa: CASTPLGGDYGYTF
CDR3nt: TGTGCCAGCACCCCTTTAGGGGGCGACTATGGCTACACCTTC

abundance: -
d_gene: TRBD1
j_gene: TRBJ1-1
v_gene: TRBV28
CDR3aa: CASSTGGTEAFF
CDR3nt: TGTGCCAGCAGTACAGGGGGCACTGAAGCTTTCTTT

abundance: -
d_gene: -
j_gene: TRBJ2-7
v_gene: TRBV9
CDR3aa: CASSTGQSSEQYF
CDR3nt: TGTGCCAGCAGCACAGGACAGAGCTCCGAGCAGTACTTC

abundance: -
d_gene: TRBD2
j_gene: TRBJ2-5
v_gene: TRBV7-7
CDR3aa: CASSGRDDKRPQYF
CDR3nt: TGTGCCAGCAGCGGGAGGGACGACAAGAGACCCCAGTACTTC

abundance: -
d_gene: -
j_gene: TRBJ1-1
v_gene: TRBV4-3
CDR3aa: CASSQGEGGTEAFF
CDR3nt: TGCGCCAGCAGCCAAGGGGAGGGTGGCACTGAAGCTTTCTTT

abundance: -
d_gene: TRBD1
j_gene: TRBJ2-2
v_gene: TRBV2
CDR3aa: CASSADRGGGAGELFF
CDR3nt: TGTGCCAGCAGTGCCGACAGGGGAGGAGGTGCCGGGGAGCTGTTTTTT

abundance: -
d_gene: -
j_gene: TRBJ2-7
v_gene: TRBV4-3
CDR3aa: CASSQDLSSYCDDEQYF
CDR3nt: TGCGCCAGCAGCCAAGATTTGTCTAGCTACTGCGATGACGAGCAGTACTTC

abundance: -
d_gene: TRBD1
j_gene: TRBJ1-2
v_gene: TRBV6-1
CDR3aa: CASSPGQGSYGYTF
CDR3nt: TGTGCCAGCAGTCCCGGACAGGGAAGCTATGGCTACACCTTC

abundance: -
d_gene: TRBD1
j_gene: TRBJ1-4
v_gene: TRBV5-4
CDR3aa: CASSATGQGATNEKLFF
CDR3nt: TGTGCCAGCAGCGCGACTGGACAGGGAGCAACTAATGAAAAACTGTTTTTT

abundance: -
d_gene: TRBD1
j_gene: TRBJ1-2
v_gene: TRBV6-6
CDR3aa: CASSLSGTGSNYGYTF
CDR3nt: TGTGCCAGCAGTCTTTCTGGGACAGGGAGTAACTATGGCTACACCTTC

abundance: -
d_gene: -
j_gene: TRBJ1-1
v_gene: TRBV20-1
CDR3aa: CSASSTEAFF
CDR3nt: TGCAGTGCTAGTTCAACTGAAGCTTTCTTT

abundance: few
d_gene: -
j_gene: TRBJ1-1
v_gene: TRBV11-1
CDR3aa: CASSLDTRGLAEAFF
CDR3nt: TGTGCCAGCAGCTTAGACACCCGCGGTCTGGCTGAAGCTTTCTTT

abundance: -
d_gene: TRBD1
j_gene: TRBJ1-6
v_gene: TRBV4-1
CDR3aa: CASSQDWTGSNSPLHF
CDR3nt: TGCGCCAGCAGCCAAGATTGGACAGGCAGTAATTCACCCCTCCACTTT

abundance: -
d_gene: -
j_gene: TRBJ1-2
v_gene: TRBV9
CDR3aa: CASSPGNYGYTF
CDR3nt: TGTGCCAGCAGCCCAGGGAACTATGGCTACACCTTC

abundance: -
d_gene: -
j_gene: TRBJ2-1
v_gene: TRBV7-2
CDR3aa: CASSLGGADNEQFF
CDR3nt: TGTGCCAGCAGCTTAGGGGGCGCCGACAATGAGCAGTTCTTC

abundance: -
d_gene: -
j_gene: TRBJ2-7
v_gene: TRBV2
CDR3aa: CASRRGLSYEQYF
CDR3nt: TGTGCCAGCAGGCGGGGGCTTTCCTACGAGCAGTACTTC

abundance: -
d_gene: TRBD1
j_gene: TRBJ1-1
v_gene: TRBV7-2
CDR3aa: CASSPRTGGGTEAFF
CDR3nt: TGTGCCAGCAGCCCCCGGACAGGGGGAGGGACTGAAGCTTTCTTT

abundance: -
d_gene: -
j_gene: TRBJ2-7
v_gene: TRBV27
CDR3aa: CASSNRDQELEQYF
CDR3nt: TGTGCCAGCAGTAACCGGGATCAAGAGCTGGAGCAGTACTTC

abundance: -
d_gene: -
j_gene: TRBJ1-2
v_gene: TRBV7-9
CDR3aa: CASSLVGGEGNGYTF
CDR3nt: TGTGCCAGCAGCTTAGTCGGGGGAGAGGGCAACGGCTACACCTTC

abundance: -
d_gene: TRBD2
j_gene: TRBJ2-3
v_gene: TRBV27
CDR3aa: CASSWGPPGLAGPTDTQYF
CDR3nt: TGTGCCAGCAGCTGGGGGCCGCCGGGACTAGCGGGCCCCACGGATACGCAGTATTTT

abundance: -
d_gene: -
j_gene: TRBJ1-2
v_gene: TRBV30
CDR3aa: CACVGGRSGYTF
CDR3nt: TGTGCCTGCGTCGGGGGTCGCAGTGGCTACACCTTC

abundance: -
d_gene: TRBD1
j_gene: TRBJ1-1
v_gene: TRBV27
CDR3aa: CASSDPGGFTEAFF
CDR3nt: TGTGCCAGCAGTGACCCAGGGGGCTTCACTGAAGCTTTCTTT

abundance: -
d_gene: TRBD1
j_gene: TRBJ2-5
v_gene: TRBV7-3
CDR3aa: CASSPEQGVKTQYF
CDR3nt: TGTGCCAGCAGCCCGGAACAGGGGGTTAAGACCCAGTACTTC

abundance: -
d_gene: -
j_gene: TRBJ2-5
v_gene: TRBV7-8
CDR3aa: CASSLVNRAGETQYF
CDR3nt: TGTGCCAGCAGCTTAGTCAACAGGGCAGGGGAGACCCAGTACTTC

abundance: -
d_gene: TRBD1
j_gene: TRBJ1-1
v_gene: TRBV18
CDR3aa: CASSQDRGGVGTEAFF
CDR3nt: TGTGCCAGCTCACAAGACAGGGGGGGAGTGGGCACTGAAGCTTTCTTT

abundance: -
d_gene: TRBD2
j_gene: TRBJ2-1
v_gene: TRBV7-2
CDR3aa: CASSLRLGLAGDEQFF
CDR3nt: TGTGCCAGCAGCTTACGTCTAGGTCTAGCGGGAGATGAGCAGTTCTTC

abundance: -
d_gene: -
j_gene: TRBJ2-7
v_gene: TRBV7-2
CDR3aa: CASSSTSGDEQYF
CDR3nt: TGTGCCAGCAGCTCGACCTCCGGGGACGAGCAGTACTTC

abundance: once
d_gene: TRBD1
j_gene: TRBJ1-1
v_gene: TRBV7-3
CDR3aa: CASSLEGQGKAFF
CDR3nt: TGTGCCAGCAGCTTAGAGGGACAGGGTAAAGCTTTCTTT

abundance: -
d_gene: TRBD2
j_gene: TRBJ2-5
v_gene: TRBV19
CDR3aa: CASSPGLAGAETQYF
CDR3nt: TGTGCCAGTAGTCCGGGACTAGCGGGGGCAGAGACCCAGTACTTC